This T cell receptor beta chain was captured in a study of T cell repertoires in cytomegalovirus infection (dated by TCRdb to about 2019). Regarding the research as a whole: The HLA type of each donor mattered for the analysis, because public TCR beta signatures pointed to carriage of CMV infection along with the matching HLA type. Overall results and qualifications from the work: The ex vivo response was dominated by HLA-C-restricted CMV-specific TCR beta clonotypes, which also provided the single most frequent clonotype in two of eight donors. In both this cohort and an independent roughly 350-donor cohort, the cumulative frequency of public TCR beta family members distinguished carriers of CMV infection plus the relevant HLA type.

Trimming removed 1 base from V and 2 bases from J, leaving 13 bases between the germline ends. CDR1 is given as MDHEN and CDR2 as SYDVKM, both from the germline V gene. Including the terminal cysteine and phenylalanine, the CDR3 comprises 16 residues. Only the CDR3 part of the read is kept: 48 bases, read in frame from the first base. TCRdb shows the sequencer as Illumina HiSeq 1500. TCRdb redid the processing of the public reads, applying fastp at Q25 and MiXCR, and retained in-frame beta chains. Entries are consolidated by CDR3 protein sequence, retaining the most common genes and DNA. Recorded for this sample are 630,000 or so distinct CDR3 sequences; approximately 25% of them occurred a single time. Together, the top ten hold roughly 8% of the sample. To note about this clonotype: It has no known antigen specificity. One base away there is no much larger clone; base qualities are not given.

Material: CD8+ T cells from PBMCs. This chain is built from TRBV28 and TRBJ2-3, with the D gene not confidently named. The receptor was derived from a human donor in good health (CMV status not recorded). Some clones in this sample may be carry-over from other donors' samples. Read as DNA, the sequence is TGTGCCAGCAGTTTATATCTCGAACCTCCCACAGATACGCAGTATTTT. Its coded protein is CASSLYLEPPTDTQYF.